Listed below are T cell receptor beta chains from one sample, sequenced in a study of beta chain features in type 1 diabetes. Generated by immunoSEQ multiplex PCR, the TCRdb table keeps only in-frame clones and is missing some. The data contain 430,000 or so clones, roughly an eighth of them seen just once; the ten biggest clones take up around 0.05%. Sequenced: naive CD4+ T cells from blood. The receptors were sampled from a woman aged 18-29 years in good health. Each CDR3 is given with its conserved first and last residue. The D gene is left open where the match is weak. Only part of the rows carry a size: once, few, many, or a class if the clone is expanded.

cdr3_nt | cdr3_aa | j_call | cdr3_length | v_call | d_call | clone_size
TGTGCCAGCTCACCTTCGACAAGGGGCAACTATGGCTACACCTTC | CASSPSTRGNYGYTF | TRBJ1-2 | 15 | TRBV18 | - | few
TGTGCCAGCAGCTTAGTAAGACTAGACACCGGGGAGCTGTTTTTT | CASSLVRLDTGELFF | TRBJ2-2 | 15 | TRBV7-2 | - | few
TGTGCCAGCAGTTCCAGGGGTGAGCAGTTCTTC | CASSSRGEQFF | TRBJ2-1 | 11 | TRBV27 | - | few
TGTGCCAGCGGACAGGGTTACTACTACGAGCAGTACTTC | CASGQGYYYEQYF | TRBJ2-7 | 13 | TRBV6-5 | TRBD1 | few
TGTGCCTGGAGCTTTCCAGTAAACAGGGGCACAGATACGCAGTATTTT | CAWSFPVNRGTDTQYF | TRBJ2-3 | 16 | TRBV30 | - | few
TGTGCCAGCAGTCGACAGCTAGCCAAAAACATTCAGTACTTC | CASSRQLAKNIQYF | TRBJ2-4 | 14 | TRBV2 | - | few
TGTGCCAGCAGCCAGGAGGGGGTTCGTTTAGGAAAACTGTTTTTT | CASSQEGVRLGKLFF | TRBJ1-4 | 15 | TRBV5-4 | - | -
TGTGCCAGCAGCCCTCTACTAGCGGGAGGGCCGGAGACCCAGTACTTC | CASSPLLAGGPETQYF | TRBJ2-5 | 16 | TRBV4-2 | TRBD2 | many
TGTGCCAGCAGACCAGAATCCGGCACGCAGTATTTT | CASRPESGTQYF | TRBJ2-3 | 12 | TRBV14 | - | few
TGTGCCAGCACCTCCCCAGAACAGCAGTACTTC | CASTSPEQQYF | TRBJ2-7 | 11 | TRBV25-1 | - | -
TGTGCCAGTAGTCGGGCCAACACAGATACGCAGTATTTT | CASSRANTDTQYF | TRBJ2-3 | 13 | TRBV19 | - | few
TGTGCCAGCAGCGTAGGAGGACAGGGGAGGACTTCACCCCTCCACTTT | CASSVGGQGRTSPLHF | TRBJ1-6 | 16 | TRBV9 | TRBD1 | few
TGTGCCAGCAGCCAAGGGGGAGGGACAGGCCTTAATTCACCCCTCCACTTT | CASSQGGGTGLNSPLHF | TRBJ1-6 | 17 | TRBV4-2 | TRBD1 | few
TGCGCCAGCAGCTTGGGCAGGGTCAAATCCTACGAGCAGTACTTC | CASSLGRVKSYEQYF | TRBJ2-7 | 15 | TRBV5-1 | - | -
TGTGCCAGTAGTATACGTGGAGCGGAGCAGTTCTTC | CASSIRGAEQFF | TRBJ2-1 | 12 | TRBV19 | - | -
TGTGCCTGGAGTGTGATCGGGGAGCAATACTTC | CAWSVIGEQYF | TRBJ2-7 | 11 | TRBV30 | - | -
TGTGCCAGCAGCCAAGGAGGGGGCAACAATCAGCCCCAGCATTTT | CASSQGGGNNQPQHF | TRBJ1-5 | 15 | TRBV11-3 | TRBD1 | -
TGTGCCAGCAGCAATCGCTACGAGCAGTACTTC | CASSNRYEQYF | TRBJ2-7 | 11 | TRBV27 | - | few
TGTGCCAGCAGCTTGGGGACAGGGCTGGTAGCCAAAAACATTCAGTACTTC | CASSLGTGLVAKNIQYF | TRBJ2-4 | 17 | TRBV5-6 | TRBD1 | few
TGTGCCAGCAGCGTAGCGAGCTCCTACAATGAGCAGTTCTTC | CASSVASSYNEQFF | TRBJ2-1 | 14 | TRBV9 | - | -
TGTGCCACCTGGTTGGGGGTGAATTCACCCCTCCACTTT | CATWLGVNSPLHF | TRBJ1-6 | 13 | TRBV7-2 | - | few
TGTGCCAGCTCACCCGAGACAGGGTATGAAAAACTGTTTTTT | CASSPETGYEKLFF | TRBJ1-4 | 14 | TRBV18 | TRBD1 | -
TGCAGCGTCGTGGGTTCAGGGTTGAACACTGAAGCTTTCTTT | CSVVGSGLNTEAFF | TRBJ1-1 | 14 | TRBV29-1 | - | -
TGTGCCAGCAGCGGGGGGCAGCATAATTCACCCCTCCACTTT | CASSGGQHNSPLHF | TRBJ1-6 | 14 | TRBV28 | - | -
TGCGCCAGCAGCCCCGGATATGTCGGGGTTAACACCGGGGAGCTGTTTTTT | CASSPGYVGVNTGELFF | TRBJ2-2 | 17 | TRBV4-1 | - | -
TGTGCCAGCAGCTTAGGGCCAGGGGGCGTAAAGACTGGGGCCAACGTCCTGACTTTC | CASSLGPGGVKTGANVLTF | TRBJ2-6 | 19 | TRBV7-8 | TRBD1 | -
TGCGCCAGCAGCCGCAGGGACAGCGCCGAGCAGTTCTTC | CASSRRDSAEQFF | TRBJ2-1 | 13 | TRBV4-1 | TRBD1 | -